The 14 T cell receptor beta chains presented below share a single source sample, sequenced in a study of T cells after yellow fever vaccination. MiXCR was run by TCRdb on the 5' RACE reads, yielding one entry per CDR3 protein. There are approximately 250,000 distinct CDR3 sequences in the sample; about 3.9% occur only once, and over 15% lies in the top ten. The specimen comprised PBMCs, sampled 15 days after the yellow fever booster vaccination. Receptor source: a man between 18 and 29 years old who received the YFV17D yellow fever vaccine.

This clonotype was observed at least ten times. The chain joins TRBV6-2 or TRBV6-3 to TRBJ1-1, with D hard to call. This CDR3 is built from 14 residues. The V and J ends lost 2 bases and 4 bases respectively, with 11 bases between them. CDR1 and CDR2 (germline): MNHEY, SVGEGT. This CDR3 is CASSYTGGSTEAFF. CDR3 bases: TGTGCCAGCAGTTACACCGGAGGAAGCACTGAAGCTTTCTTT.

The table lists this clonotype with many counts. V and J are TRBV25-1 and TRBJ1-6; TRBD1 agrees at 9 bases. V shed 7 bases, J shed 6 bases, and the junction held 13 bases outside the gene matches. CDR1 and CDR2 from the germline V gene are MGHDK and SYGVNS. The CDR3 covers 17 residues. The CDR3 DNA is TGTGCCAGCACCCCGGGGGGGACAGGGAATCCTAATTCACCCCTCCACTTT. This translates into CASTPGGTGNPNSPLHF.

This clonotype was observed at least ten times. The gene calls are TRBV7-9 and TRBJ1-1; no firm D call. V was clipped by 0 bases and J by 8 bases, with 10 bases between them. This CDR3 comprises 13 residues. CDR1 and CDR2 (germline): SEHNR, FQNEAQ (reference sequence). The CDR3 bases are TGTGCCAGCAGCTTAGCGTGGGTCCCCGAAGCTTTCTTT. Its translation is CASSLAWVPEAFF.

In the case of this clonotype: This may be a read error: a much more frequent sequence differs by one nucleotide. The CDR3 reads CASSSELFTDAFF. The DNA of the CDR3 is TGTGCCAGCAGCAGCGAGCTATTTACTGACGCTTTCTTT. The chain has TRBV7-9 and TRBJ1-1; D is ambiguous. Germline CDR1 and CDR2: SEHNR and FQNEAQ (reference sequence). The CDR3 covers 13 residues. Drawing the rest from reference TRBV7-9 and TRBJ1-1, the complete variable domain is DTGVSQNPRHKITKRGQNVTFRCDPISEHNRLYWYRQTLGQGPEFLTYFQNEAQLEKSRLLSDRFSAERPKGSFSTLEIQRTEQGDSAMYLCASSSELFTDAFFGQGTRLTVV.

This clonotype was observed many times. CDR3 residues: CASRVVGLGGDEQFF. In DNA form, the CDR3 reads TGTGCCAGCAGGGTAGTAGGGTTAGGTGGCGATGAGCAGTTCTTC. The chain recombines TRBV4-2 with TRBJ2-1; no clear D gene. Looked up from germline, CDR1 is LGHNA and CDR2 is YNFKEQ. V shed 6 bases and J shed 8 bases, with 20 bases lying between them. CDR3 length: 15 residues.

This clonotype was counted ten times or more. The chain is built from TRBV12-3 or TRBV12-4 and TRBJ2-5, with D tentatively TRBD2 (5 bases). V shed 6 bases and J shed 2 bases, with 22 bases lying between them. The CDR3 has 17 residues. CDR3 DNA: TGTGCCAGCAGCCTGGGTAAATTTGGAGGTAGTCAAGAGACCCAGTACTTC. Translating it yields CASSLGKFGGSQETQYF.

This clonotype showed up many times. The chain carries TRBV9 and TRBJ2-3; the match to TRBD2 covers 7 bases. The V segment lost 4 bases and the J segment 6 bases; nucleotides outside the gene matches: 17. CDR1 SGDLS and CDR2 YYNGEE come from the germline V gene. The length of the CDR3 is 17 residues. The CDR3 sequence: CASSRSGTEIWMDTQYF. The CDR3 DNA sequence: TGTGCCAGCAGCCGGAGCGGGACCGAAATTTGGATGGATACGCAGTATTTT. The variable domain in full, with the rest retrieved from reference TRBV9 and TRBJ2-3, is DSGVTQTPKHLITATGQRVTLRCSPRSGDLSVYWYQQSLDQGLQFLIQYYNGEERAKGNILERFSAQQFPDLHSELNLSSLELGDSALYFCASSRSGTEIWMDTQYFGPGTRLTVL.

This clonotype has ten or more counts. This chain connects TRBV7-9 to TRBJ2-3; TRBD1 aligns across 7 bases. Germline V gene lookup returns CDR1 SEHNR and CDR2 FQNEAQ (reference sequence). J was trimmed by 0 bases and V by 5 bases; bases with no gene match: 5. This CDR3 has 15 amino acids. CDR3 DNA sequence: TGTGCCAGCAGCCCCGGGACAGTTAGCACAGATACGCAGTATTTT. Encoded protein: CASSPGTVSTDTQYF.

This sequence joins TRBV6-5 and TRBJ2-3; TRBD2 matches at 11 bases. V was pared by 5 bases and J by 1 base, with 8 bases of the junction left unmatched. This CDR3 contains 17 residues. Germline lookup yields CDR1 MNHEY and CDR2 SVGAGI. CDR3 residues: CASSLFSGGAGTDTQYF. The CDR3 region has the DNA TGTGCCAGCAGTCTCTTTAGCGGGGGGGCCGGCACAGATACGCAGTATTTT.

This clonotype has a count of ten or more. DNA for the CDR3: TGTGCCAGCAGCCCGCGTGAGCATGACTCCCTAGGGTGGGGAAACACCATATATTTT. The encoded protein is CASSPREHDSLGWGNTIYF. The rearrangement links TRBV4-2 to TRBJ1-3; no definite D call. Germline assignment: CDR1 LGHNA and CDR2 YNFKEQ. Trimming left V 4 bases short and J 4 bases short, with 26 bases between. The CDR3 has 19 residues.

This clonotype was counted at least ten times. J is TRBJ2-1 and V is TRBV11-2, with D possibly called TRBD1 or TRBD2 (5 bases each). In germline, CDR1 is SGHAT, CDR2 FQNNGV. The V gene lost 7 bases and the J gene lost 7 bases, with 14 bases spanning the gap. This CDR3 comprises 13 residues. The CDR3 nucleotides are TGTGCCAGCAACCCTCGGGGCTTAAATGAGCAGTTCTTC. This encodes CASNPRGLNEQFF.

This clonotype appeared many times. This chain connects TRBV27 to TRBJ2-7; D remains ambiguous. The V gene's germline CDR1 is MNHEY and CDR2 SMNVEV (reference sequence). The V gene lost 6 bases and the J gene lost 0 bases, with 15 bases spanning the gap. This CDR3 has 15 amino acids. The CDR3 region has the DNA TGTGCCAGCAGCTCCCTGGGGTTAAGCTCCTACGAGCAGTACTTC. Its translation: CASSSLGLSSYEQYF.

J is TRBJ2-5 and V is TRBV30, with TRBD1 matching over 7 bases. From germline, CDR1 is GTSNPN and CDR2 SVGIG (reference sequence). Trimming removed 3 bases from V and 2 bases from J; junction bases left unmatched: 3. The CDR3 runs to 13 residues. CDR3 in amino acids: CAWRGTAQETQYF. DNA of the CDR3: TGTGCCTGGAGGGGGACAGCTCAAGAGACCCAGTACTTC.

This clonotype occurred many times. The chain links TRBV14 to TRBJ2-3; D possibly corresponds to TRBD2 (6 bases). V gave up 0 bases and J gave up 4 bases, with 11 bases separating them. The germline gives CDR1 SGHDN, CDR2 FVKESK. The CDR3 length is 15 residues. This CDR3 reads CASSQEHGGSDTQYF. The DNA for the CDR3 is TGTGCCAGCAGCCAAGAGCATGGGGGGTCAGATACGCAGTATTTT.